This record looks at one TCR beta chain sequence and its context. The data are from a study of shared clonotypes between healthy human individuals. Template for every sorted-subset replicate PCR totaled 150 to 250 ng DNA, some 30,000 T cell genomes. Using immunoSEQ multiplex PCR, the repertoire was profiled, and TCRdb retains in-frame clones only, with some absent. The table lists about 2 million clones, just under 95% of them singletons. Positively selected for CCR7, the CD45RO-negative cells used as naive CD8 cells excluded terminally differentiated effector memory CD45RA+ cells. The study drew all its donors from Caucasian adults living in Nashville, Tennessee. This sequence originates from a young man in good health. The source material was naive CD8+ T cells sorted from blood.

For the CDR3, the DNA is TGTGCCAGTAGCTTTAGCGGAACCTACGAGCAGTACTTC. Amino acids: CASSFSGTYEQYF. The rearrangement joins TRBV19 to TRBJ2-7, with TRBD2 as a possible D gene (6 bases). Germline V lookup: CDR1 LNHDA, CDR2 SQIVND (reference sequence). The CDR3 runs to 13 residues. V lost 6 bases, J lost 2 bases, and 11 bases lay in between.